In this sample, the clone carrying this TCR beta chain turned up many times. The antigen is undetermined. The data belong to a study of early T cells in non-severe SARS-CoV-2 infection. Study details: The chains were unpaired, and the sequenced material was bulk RNA from unsorted whole blood.

Study-wide results and caveats: Matching with VDJdb favored anti-spike CD8 responses (missing private and CD4 specificities).

Each CDR3 protein is one row after TCRdb ran MiXCR on the 5' RACE reads. This repertoire shows roughly 30,000 distinct CDR3 sequences, 6% found once; its top ten account for approximately 30%. The TCR was taken from an adult who was a healthcare worker with PCR-confirmed SARS-CoV-2 infection or an uninfected control (not recorded which). The sample in question was whole blood, obtained at baseline.

CDR3 loop: CAISDQPSSYNEQFF. In nucleotides, the CDR3 is TGTGCCATCAGTGATCAGCCGAGCTCCTACAATGAGCAGTTCTTC. The chain carries TRBV10-3 and TRBJ2-1; D unclear. Germline V gene data show CDR1 as ENHRY and CDR2 as SYGVKD. V lost 3 bases to trimming and J lost 0 bases, with 9 bases between them. This CDR3 has 15 amino acids.